The sequence of this TCR beta chain was determined in a study of T cell changes during pregnancy in multiple sclerosis. The CDR3 totals 13 residues. Unmatched junction bases numbered 5, after V lost 5 bases and J lost 8 bases. Germline-derived CDR1 and CDR2 are MDHEN and SYDVKM. Using immunoSEQ multiplex PCR, the repertoire was profiled, and TCRdb retains in-frame clones only, with some absent. The sample contains approximately 70,000 clones, just over 90% of which appear only once. The starting material was peripheral blood, obtained in the second trimester of pregnancy. V gene TRBV28 combines with J gene TRBJ1-1, with 10 bases aligning to TRBD1. The source is a female donor in good health, enrolled as a control in a pregnancy study. CDR3 sequence reads: CASSPPGQGEAFF. CDR3 DNA sequence: TGTGCCAGCAGTCCGCCGGGACAGGGGGAAGCTTTCTTT. Full variable domain (remainder filled in from reference TRBV28 and TRBJ1-1): DVKVTQSSRYLVKRTGEKVFLECVQDMDHENMFWYRQDPGLGLRLIYFSYDVKMKEKGDIPEGYSVSREKKERFSLILESASTNQTSMYLCASSPPGQGEAFFGQGTRLTVV.